This T cell receptor (beta chain) appears in the sequencing data of a study of somatic mutations in cytotoxic T cells in rheumatoid arthritis. Study-wide results and caveats: Exceedance of 20% of CD8+ cells by the largest CD8+ clone occurred in about an eighth of the roughly 60 patients. Any difference in CD8+ T-cell clonality between patients who had rheumatoid arthritis and healthy controls who were age-matched was not statistically significant.

The repertoire was sequenced with immunoSEQ multiplex PCR; TCRdb's copy has only in-frame clones and lacks some. Of about 23,000 clones in the sample, 78% were seen once. Trimming cost V 1 base and J 4 bases, with 12 bases left between them. The germline CDR1 and CDR2 sequences are LNHNV and YYDKDF (reference sequence). CDR3 length: 15 residues. Regarding this clone: As yet, its antigen is unknown.

Sequencing was carried out using CD8+ T cells sorted from blood. The J gene is TRBJ2-3, the V gene TRBV15; D perhaps matches TRBD2 (5 bases). This receptor was identified in an adult with rheumatoid arthritis. CDR3 residues: CATSRGLALPDTQYF. CDR3 DNA sequence: TGTGCCACCAGCAGAGGGCTAGCCTTGCCAGATACGCAGTATTTT.